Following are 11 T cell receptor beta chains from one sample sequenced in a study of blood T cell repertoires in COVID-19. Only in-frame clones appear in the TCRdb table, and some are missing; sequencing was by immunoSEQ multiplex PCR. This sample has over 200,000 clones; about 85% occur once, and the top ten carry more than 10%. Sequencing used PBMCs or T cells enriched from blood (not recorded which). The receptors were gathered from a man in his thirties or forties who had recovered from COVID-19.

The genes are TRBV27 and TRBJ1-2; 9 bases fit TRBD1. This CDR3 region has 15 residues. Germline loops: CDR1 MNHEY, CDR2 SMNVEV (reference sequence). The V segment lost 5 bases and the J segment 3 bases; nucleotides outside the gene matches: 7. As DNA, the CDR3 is TGTGCCAGCAGTCGAGGGACAGGGTTAGACTATGGCTACACCTTC. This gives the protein CASSRGTGLDYGYTF.

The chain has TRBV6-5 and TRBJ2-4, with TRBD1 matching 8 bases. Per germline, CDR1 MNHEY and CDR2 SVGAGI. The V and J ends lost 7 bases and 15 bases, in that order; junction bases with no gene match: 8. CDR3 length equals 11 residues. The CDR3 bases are TGTGCCAGCACCCAGAGGACAGGGATGTACTTC. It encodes CASTQRTGMYF.

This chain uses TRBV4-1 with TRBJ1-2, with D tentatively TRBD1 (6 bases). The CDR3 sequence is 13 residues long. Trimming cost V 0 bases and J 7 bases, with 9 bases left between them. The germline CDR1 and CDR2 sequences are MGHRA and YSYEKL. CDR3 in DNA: TGCGCCAGCAGCCAAGAGGGACAAATTGGCTACACCTTC. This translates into CASSQEGQIGYTF.

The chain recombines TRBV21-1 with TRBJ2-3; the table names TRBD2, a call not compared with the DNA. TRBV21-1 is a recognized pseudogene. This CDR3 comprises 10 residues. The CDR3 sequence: CASLFDTQYF. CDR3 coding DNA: TGTGCCAGCCTGTTCGATACGCAGTATTTT.

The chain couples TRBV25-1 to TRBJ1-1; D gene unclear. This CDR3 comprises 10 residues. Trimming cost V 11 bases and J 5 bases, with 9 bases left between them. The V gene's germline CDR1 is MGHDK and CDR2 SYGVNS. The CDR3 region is CAPRTTEAFF. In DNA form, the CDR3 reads TGTGCCCCCCGGACTACTGAAGCTTTCTTT.

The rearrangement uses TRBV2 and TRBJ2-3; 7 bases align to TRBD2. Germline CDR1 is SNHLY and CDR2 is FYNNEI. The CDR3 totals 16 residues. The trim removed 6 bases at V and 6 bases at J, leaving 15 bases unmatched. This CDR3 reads CASSDGDYLGMDTQYF. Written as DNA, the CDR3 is TGTGCCAGCAGCGATGGGGACTACCTGGGGATGGATACGCAGTATTTT. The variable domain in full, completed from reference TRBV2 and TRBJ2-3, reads EPEVTQTPSHQVTQMGQEVILRCVPISNHLYFYWYRQILGQKVEFLVSFYNNEISEKSEIFDDQFSVERPDGSNFTLKIRSTKLEDSAMYFCASSDGDYLGMDTQYFGPGTRLTVL.

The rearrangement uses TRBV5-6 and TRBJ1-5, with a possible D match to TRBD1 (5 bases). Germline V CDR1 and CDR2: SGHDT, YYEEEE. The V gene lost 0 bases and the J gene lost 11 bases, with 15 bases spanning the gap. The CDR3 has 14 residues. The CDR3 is CASSLGFRGGAQHF. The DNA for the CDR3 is TGTGCCAGCAGCTTGGGATTTCGGGGAGGGGCCCAGCATTTT. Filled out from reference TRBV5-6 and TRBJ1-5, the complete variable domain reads DAGVTQSPTHLIKTRGQQVTLRCSPKSGHDTVSWYQQALGQGPQFIFQYYEEEERQRGNFPDRFSGHQFPNYSSELNVNALLLGDSALYLCASSLGFRGGAQHFGDGTRLSIL.

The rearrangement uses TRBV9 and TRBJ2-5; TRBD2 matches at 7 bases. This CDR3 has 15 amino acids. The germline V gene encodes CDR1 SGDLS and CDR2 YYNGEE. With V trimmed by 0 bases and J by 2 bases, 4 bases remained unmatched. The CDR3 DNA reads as TGTGCCAGCAGCGTAGGTTCGGGGGGTCAAGAGACCCAGTACTTC. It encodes CASSVGSGGQETQYF.

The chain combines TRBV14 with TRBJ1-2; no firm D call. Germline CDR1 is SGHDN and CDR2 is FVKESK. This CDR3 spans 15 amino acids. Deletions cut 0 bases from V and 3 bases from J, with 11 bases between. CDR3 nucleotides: TGTGCCAGCAGCCAAGATATCGGGTTTTACTATGGCTACACCTTC. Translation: CASSQDIGFYYGYTF. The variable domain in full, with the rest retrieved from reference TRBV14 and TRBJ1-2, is EAGVTQFPSHSVIEKGQTVTLRCDPISGHDNLYWYRRVMGKEIKFLLHFVKESKQDESGMPNNRFLAERTGGTYSTLKVQPAELEDSGVYFCASSQDIGFYYGYTFGSGTRLTVV.

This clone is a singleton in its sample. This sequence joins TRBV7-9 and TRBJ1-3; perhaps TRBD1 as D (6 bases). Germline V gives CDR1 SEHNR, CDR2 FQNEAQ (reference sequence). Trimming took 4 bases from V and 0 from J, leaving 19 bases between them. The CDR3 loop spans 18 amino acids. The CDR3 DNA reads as TGTGCCAGCAGCTCCCGAGGGGACAACCCTTTCTCTGGAAACACCATATATTTT. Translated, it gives CASSSRGDNPFSGNTIYF.

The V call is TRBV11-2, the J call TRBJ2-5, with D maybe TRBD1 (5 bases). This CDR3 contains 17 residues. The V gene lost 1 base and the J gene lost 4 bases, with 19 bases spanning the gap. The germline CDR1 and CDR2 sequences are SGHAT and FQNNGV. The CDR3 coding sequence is TGTGCCAGCAGCTTAGGTGCCTCCAGGGTGGTAGGAGAGACCCAGTACTTC. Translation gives CASSLGASRVVGETQYF. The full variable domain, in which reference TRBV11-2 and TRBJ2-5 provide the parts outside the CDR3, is EAGVAQSPRYKIIEKRQSVAFWCNPISGHATLYWYQQILGQGPKLLIQFQNNGVVDDSQLPKDRFSAERLKGVDSTLKIQPAKLEDSAVYLCASSLGASRVVGETQYFGPGTRLLVL.